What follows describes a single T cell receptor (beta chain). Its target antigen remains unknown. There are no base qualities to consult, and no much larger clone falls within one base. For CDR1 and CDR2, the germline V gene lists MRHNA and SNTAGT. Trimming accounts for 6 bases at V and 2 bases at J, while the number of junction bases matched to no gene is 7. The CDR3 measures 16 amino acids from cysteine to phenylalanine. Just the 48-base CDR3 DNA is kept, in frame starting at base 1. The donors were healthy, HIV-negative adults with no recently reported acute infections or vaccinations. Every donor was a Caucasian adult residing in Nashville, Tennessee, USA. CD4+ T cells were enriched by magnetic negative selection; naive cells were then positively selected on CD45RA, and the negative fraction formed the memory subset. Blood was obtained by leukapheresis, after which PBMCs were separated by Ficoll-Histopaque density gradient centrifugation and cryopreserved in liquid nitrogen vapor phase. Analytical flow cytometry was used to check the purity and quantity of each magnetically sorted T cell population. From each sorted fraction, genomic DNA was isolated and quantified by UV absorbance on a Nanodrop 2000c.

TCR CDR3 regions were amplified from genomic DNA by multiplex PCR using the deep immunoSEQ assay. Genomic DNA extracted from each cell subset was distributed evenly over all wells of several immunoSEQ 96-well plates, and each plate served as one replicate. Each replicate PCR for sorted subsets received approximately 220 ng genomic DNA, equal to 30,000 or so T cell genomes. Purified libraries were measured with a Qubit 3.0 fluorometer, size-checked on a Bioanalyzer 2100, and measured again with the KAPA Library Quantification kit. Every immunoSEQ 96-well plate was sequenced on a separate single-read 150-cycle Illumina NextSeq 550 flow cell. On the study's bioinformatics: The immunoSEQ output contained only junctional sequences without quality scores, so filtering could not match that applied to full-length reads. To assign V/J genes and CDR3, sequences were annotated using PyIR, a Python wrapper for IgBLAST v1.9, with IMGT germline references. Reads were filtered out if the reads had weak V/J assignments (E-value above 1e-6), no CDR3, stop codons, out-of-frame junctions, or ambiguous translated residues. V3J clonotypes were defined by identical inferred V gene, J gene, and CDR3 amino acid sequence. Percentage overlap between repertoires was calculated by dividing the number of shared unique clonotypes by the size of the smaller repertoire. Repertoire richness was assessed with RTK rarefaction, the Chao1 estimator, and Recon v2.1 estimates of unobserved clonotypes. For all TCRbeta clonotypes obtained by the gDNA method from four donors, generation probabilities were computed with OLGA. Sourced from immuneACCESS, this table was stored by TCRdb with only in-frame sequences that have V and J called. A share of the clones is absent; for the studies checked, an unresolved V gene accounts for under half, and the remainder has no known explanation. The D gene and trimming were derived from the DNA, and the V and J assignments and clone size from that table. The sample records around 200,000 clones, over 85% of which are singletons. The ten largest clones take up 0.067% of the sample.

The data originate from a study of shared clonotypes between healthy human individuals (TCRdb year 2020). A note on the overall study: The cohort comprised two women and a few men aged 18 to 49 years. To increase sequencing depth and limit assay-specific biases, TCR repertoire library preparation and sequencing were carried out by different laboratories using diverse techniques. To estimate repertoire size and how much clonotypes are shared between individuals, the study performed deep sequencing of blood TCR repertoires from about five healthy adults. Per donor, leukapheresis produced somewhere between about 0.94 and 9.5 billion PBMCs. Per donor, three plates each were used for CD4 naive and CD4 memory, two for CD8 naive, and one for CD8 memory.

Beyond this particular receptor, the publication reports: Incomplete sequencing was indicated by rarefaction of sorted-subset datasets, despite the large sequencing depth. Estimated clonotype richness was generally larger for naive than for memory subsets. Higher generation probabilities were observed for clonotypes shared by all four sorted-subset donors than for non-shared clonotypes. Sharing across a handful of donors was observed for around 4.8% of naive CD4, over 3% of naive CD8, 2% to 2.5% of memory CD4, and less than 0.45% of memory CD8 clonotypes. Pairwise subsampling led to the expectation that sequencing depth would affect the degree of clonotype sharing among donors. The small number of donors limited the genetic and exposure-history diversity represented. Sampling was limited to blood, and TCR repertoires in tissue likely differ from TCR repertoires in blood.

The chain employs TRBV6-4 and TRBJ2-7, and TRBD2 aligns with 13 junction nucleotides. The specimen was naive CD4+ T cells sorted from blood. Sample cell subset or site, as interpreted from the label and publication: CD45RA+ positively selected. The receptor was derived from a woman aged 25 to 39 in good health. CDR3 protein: CASSAPGLAGTYEQYF. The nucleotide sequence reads TGTGCCAGCAGCGCGCCGGGACTAGCGGGAACCTACGAGCAGTACTTC.